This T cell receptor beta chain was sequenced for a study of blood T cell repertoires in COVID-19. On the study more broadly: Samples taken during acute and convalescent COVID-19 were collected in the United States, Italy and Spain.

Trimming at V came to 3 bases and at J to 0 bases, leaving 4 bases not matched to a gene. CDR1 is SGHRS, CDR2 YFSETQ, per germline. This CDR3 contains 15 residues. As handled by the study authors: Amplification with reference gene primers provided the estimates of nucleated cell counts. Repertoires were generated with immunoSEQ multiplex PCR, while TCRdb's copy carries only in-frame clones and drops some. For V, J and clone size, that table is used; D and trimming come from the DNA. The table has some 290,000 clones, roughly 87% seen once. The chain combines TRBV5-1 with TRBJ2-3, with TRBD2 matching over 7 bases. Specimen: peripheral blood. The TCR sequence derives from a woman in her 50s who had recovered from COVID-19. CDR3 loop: CASSSSSGSTDTQYF. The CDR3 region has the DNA TGCGCCAGCAGCTCGTCTAGCGGAAGCACAGATACGCAGTATTTT. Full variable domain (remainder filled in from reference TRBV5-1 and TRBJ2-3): KAGVTQTPRYLIKTRGQQVTLSCSPISGHRSVSWYQQTPGQGLQFLFEYFSETQRNKGNFPGRFSGRQFSNSRSEMNVSTLELGDSALYLCASSSSSGSTDTQYFGPGTRLTVL.